Below, 8 T cell receptor beta chains from the same sample are listed, as sequenced in a study of T cell responses to AZD1222 COVID-19 vaccine. Measured with immunoSEQ multiplex PCR; TCRdb has only the in-frame clones, and not every one. The sample shows about 160,000 clones, about 93% of them seen only once. Here the sequenced sample was peripheral blood, taken 28 days after the second AZD1222 dose. Every receptor here comes from an adult who received the AZD1222 COVID-19 vaccine.

In this sample, this clone turned up once. The chain combines TRBV30 with TRBJ2-7, with 9 bases aligning to TRBD2. The CDR3 contains 15 residues. In germline, CDR1 is GTSNPN, CDR2 SVGIG (reference sequence). Losses at the gene ends were 0 bases for V and 3 bases for J; bases not matched to a gene: 6. CDR3 nucleotides: TGTGCCTGGAGTGTGGGGACTAGCTATAACTACGAGCAGTACTTC. Protein product: CAWSVGTSYNYEQYF.

This chain uses TRBV4-1 with TRBJ2-3; possibly TRBD2 for D (6 bases). Germline V lookup: CDR1 MGHRA, CDR2 YSYEKL. V lost 1 base to trimming and J lost 13 bases, with 12 bases between them. There are 12 residues in the CDR3. The CDR3 protein is CASSQARDSKYF. The CDR3 region has the DNA TGCGCCAGCAGCCAAGCCCGGGACTCCAAGTATTTT.

The chain joins TRBV27 to TRBJ1-1; D is unresolved. The CDR3 totals 13 residues. Germline CDR1 is MNHEY and CDR2 is SMNVEV (reference sequence). V was clipped by 2 bases and J by 4 bases, with 8 bases between them. The CDR3 region is CASSLARSTEAFF. The CDR3 DNA follows: TGTGCCAGCAGTTTAGCACGGAGCACTGAAGCTTTCTTT.

This clone was counted once. The chain has TRBV7-9 and TRBJ2-7; 7 positions agree with TRBD1. Germline-derived CDR1 and CDR2 are SEHNR and FQNEAQ (reference sequence). This CDR3 region has 16 residues. With V trimmed by 2 bases and J by 1 base, 8 bases remained unmatched. The CDR3 coding sequence is TGTGCCAGCAGCTTACCGCCCGGGACAGTATCCTACGAGCAGTACTTC. As protein: CASSLPPGTVSYEQYF.

This clone was counted a few times. The chain links TRBV29-1 to TRBJ1-2; D not resolved. The CDR3 length is 15 residues. Between the trimmed V and J ends, which lost 3 bases and 4 bases, there was a span of 18 bases. Germline V lookup: CDR1 SQVTM, CDR2 ANQGSEA. CDR3 sequence: CSVDSPRSDTYGYTF. CDR3 bases: TGCAGCGTTGATAGCCCCCGCAGCGATACCTATGGCTACACCTTC.

The chain has TRBV6-5 and TRBJ2-3, with 11 bases aligning to TRBD2. V shed 11 bases, J shed 5 bases, and the junction held 3 bases outside the gene matches. This CDR3 is built from 12 residues. Per the germline V gene, CDR1 is MNHEY and CDR2 is SVGAGI. The CDR3 reads CAVLAGVDTQYF. The CDR3 nucleotides are TGTGCCGTACTAGCGGGAGTAGATACGCAGTATTTT.

The chain couples TRBV24-1 to TRBJ2-7, with TRBD1 matching over 12 bases. The germline gives CDR1 KGHDR, CDR2 SFDVKD. The V and J ends lost 8 bases and 5 bases, in that order; junction bases with no gene match: 6. The CDR3 consists of 14 residues. As DNA, the CDR3 is TGTGCCACCATTCCGGGACAGGGGGCCAACGAGCAGTACTTC. Protein product: CATIPGQGANEQYF.

The V and J genes are TRBV7-5 and TRBJ2-1; TRBD2 was called by the table and not checked on the DNA. TRBV7-5 is a pseudogene locus. This CDR3 region has 20 residues. The CDR3 loop is CVRSLVSPLAGGPAYNEQFF. The CDR3 DNA is TGTGTCAGAAGCTTAGTGTCTCCGCTAGCGGGAGGGCCGGCGTACAATGAGCAGTTCTTC.